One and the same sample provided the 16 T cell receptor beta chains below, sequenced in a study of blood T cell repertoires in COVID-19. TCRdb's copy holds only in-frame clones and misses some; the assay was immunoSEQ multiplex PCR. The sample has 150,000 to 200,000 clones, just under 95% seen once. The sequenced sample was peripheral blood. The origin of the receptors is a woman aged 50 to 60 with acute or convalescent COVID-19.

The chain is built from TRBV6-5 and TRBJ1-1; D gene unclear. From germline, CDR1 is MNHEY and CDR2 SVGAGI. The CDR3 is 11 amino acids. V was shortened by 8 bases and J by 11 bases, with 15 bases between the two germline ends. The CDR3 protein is CASPEPGGAFF. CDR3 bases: TGTGCCAGCCCCGAACCAGGCGGGGCTTTCTTT.

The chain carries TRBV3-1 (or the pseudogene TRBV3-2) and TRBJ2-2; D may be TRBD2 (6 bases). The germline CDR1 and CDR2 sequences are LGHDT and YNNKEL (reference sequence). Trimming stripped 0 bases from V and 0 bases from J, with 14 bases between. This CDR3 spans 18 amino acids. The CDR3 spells CASSQDSLAGTNTGELFF. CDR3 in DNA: TGTGCCAGCAGCCAAGATAGTTTGGCGGGAACGAACACCGGGGAGCTGTTTTTT.

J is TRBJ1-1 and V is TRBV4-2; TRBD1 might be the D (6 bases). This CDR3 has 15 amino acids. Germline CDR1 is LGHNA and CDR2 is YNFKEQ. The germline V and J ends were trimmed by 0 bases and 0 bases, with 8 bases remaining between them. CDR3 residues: CASSQDRGLNTEAFF. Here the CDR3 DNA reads TGTGCCAGCAGCCAAGACAGGGGTCTGAACACTGAAGCTTTCTTT.

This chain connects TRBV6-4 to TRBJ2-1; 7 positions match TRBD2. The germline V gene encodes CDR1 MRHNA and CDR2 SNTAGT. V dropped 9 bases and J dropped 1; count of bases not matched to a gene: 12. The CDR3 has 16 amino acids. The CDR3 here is CASLPVAGASYNEQFF. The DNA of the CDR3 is TGTGCCAGTCTACCAGTGGCGGGAGCATCCTACAATGAGCAGTTCTTC.

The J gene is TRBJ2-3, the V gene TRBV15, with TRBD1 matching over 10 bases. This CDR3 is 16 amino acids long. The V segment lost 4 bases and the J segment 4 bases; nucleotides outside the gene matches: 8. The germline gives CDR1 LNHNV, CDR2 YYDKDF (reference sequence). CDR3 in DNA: TGTGCCACCAGCATACCGGGACAGGGGTCCGCAGATACGCAGTATTTT. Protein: CATSIPGQGSADTQYF. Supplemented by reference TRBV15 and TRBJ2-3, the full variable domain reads DAMVIQNPRYQVTQFGKPVTLSCSQTLNHNVMYWYQQKSSQAPKLLFHYYDKDFNNEADTPDNFQSRRPNTSFCFLDIRSPGLGDTAMYLCATSIPGQGSADTQYFGPGTRLTVL.

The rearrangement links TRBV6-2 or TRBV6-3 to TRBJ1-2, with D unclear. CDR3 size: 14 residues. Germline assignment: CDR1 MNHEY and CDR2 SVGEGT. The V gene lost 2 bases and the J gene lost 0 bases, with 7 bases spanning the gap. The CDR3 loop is CASSYVSANYGYTF. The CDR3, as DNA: TGTGCCAGCAGTTACGTTTCAGCTAACTATGGCTACACCTTC.

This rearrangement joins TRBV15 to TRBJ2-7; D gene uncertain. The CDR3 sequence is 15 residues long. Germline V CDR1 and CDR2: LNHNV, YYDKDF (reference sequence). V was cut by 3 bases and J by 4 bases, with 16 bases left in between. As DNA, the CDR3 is TGTGCCACCAGCAGCCCCGGCCGAAAGGAGTACGAGCAGTACTTC. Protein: CATSSPGRKEYEQYF.

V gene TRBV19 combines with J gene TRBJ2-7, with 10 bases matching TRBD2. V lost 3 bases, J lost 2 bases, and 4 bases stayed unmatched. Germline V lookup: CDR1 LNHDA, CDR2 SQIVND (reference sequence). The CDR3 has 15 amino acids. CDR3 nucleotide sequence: TGTGCCAGTAGTATTGGACTAGCGGCCCCCTACGAGCAGTACTTC. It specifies CASSIGLAAPYEQYF. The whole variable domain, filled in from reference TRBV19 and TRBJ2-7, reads DGGITQSPKYLFRKEGQNVTLSCEQNLNHDAMYWYRQDPGQGLRLIYYSQIVNDFQKGDIAEGYSVSREKKESFPLTVTSAQKNPTAFYLCASSIGLAAPYEQYFGPGTRLTVT.

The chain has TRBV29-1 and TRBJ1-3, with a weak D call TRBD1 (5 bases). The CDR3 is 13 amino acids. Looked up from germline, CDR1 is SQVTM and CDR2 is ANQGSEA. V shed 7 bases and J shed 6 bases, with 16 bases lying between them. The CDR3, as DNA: TGCAGCGCGGCGGACACAGAGACAAACACCATATATTTT. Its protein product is CSAADTETNTIYF. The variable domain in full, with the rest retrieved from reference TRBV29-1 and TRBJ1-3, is SAVISQKPSRDICQRGTSLTIQCQVDSQVTMMFWYRQQPGQSLTLIATANQGSEATYESGFVIDKFPISRPNLTFSTLTVSNMSPEDSSIYLCSAADTETNTIYFGEGSWLTVV.

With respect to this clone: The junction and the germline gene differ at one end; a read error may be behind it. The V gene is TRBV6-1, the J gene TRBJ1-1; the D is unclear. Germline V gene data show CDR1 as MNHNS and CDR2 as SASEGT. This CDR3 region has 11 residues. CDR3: CASTEPSVAFF. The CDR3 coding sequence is TGTGCCAGCACTGAACCCTCAGTAGCTTTCTTT.

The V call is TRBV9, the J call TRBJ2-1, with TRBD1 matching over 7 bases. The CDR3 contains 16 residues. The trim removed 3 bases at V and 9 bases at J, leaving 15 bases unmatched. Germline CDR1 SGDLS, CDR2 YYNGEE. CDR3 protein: CASSAQGGARLSEQFF. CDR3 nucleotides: TGTGCCAGCAGCGCCCAAGGGGGCGCGAGGCTGAGTGAGCAGTTCTTC.

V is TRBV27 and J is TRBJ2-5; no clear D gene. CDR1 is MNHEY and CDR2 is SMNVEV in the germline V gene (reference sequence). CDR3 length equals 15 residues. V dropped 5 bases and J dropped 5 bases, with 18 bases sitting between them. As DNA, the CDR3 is TGTGCCAGCAGTCGATTGCGGAGCCCCGAGGAGACCCAGTACTTC. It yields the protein CASSRLRSPEETQYF.

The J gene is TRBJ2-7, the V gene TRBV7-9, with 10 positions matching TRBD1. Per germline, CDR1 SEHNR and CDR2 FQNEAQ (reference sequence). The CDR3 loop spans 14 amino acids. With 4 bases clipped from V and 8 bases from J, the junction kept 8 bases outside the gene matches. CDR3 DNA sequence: TGTGCCAGCAGCTCTTCCGGGACAGGGGACAAGCAGTACTTC. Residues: CASSSSGTGDKQYF.

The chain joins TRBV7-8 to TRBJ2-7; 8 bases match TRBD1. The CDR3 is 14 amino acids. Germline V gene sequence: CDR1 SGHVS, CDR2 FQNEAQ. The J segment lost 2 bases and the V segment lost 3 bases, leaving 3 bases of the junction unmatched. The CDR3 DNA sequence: TGTGCCAGCAGCTTTGACAGGGGAGCCTACGAGCAGTACTTC. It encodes CASSFDRGAYEQYF.

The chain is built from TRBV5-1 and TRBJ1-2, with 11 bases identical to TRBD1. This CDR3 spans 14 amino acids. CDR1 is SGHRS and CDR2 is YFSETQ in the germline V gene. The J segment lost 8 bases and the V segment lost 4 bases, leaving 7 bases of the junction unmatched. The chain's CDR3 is CASSNGQGARGYTF. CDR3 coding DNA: TGCGCCAGCAGCAACGGACAGGGGGCGAGGGGCTACACCTTC.

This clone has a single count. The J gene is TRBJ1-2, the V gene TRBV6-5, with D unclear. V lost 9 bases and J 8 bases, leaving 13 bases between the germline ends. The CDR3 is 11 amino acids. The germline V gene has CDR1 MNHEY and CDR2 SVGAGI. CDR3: CASLIGGGYTF. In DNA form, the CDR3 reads TGTGCCAGTCTGATCGGAGGAGGCTACACCTTC.